This T cell receptor beta chain was profiled in a study of post-analysis software for immune sequencing data. This clonotype was seen more than once but under ten times. Its antigen is as yet unknown. The CDR3 has 14 amino acids. V lost 3 bases, J lost 6 bases, and 6 bases stayed unmatched. Germline lookup yields CDR1 LNHNV and CDR2 YYDKDF (reference sequence). Tagging with unique molecular identifiers was a feature of the TCR beta cDNA libraries. TCRdb ran MiXCR on the PCR reads and lists one entry per CDR3 protein. The sample lists 750,000 to 950,000 distinct CDR3 sequences, about 53% occurring once. The study's findings and limits: Clustering by F measure revealed strong co-clustering among samples prepared together in one batch. Higher frequency in patients than in controls was seen for a handful of TRBV segments, with TRBV5-6, TRBV5-1 and TRBV20-1 among them.

The sample consisted of blood. The sequence came from a girl between 10 and 17 years old with multiple sclerosis. V and J are TRBV15 and TRBJ1-2, with 8 bases lining up with TRBD1. The CDR3 here is CATSRVGQGHGYTF. CDR3 DNA sequence: TGTGCCACCAGCAGGGTCGGACAGGGCCATGGCTACACCTTC.